This T cell receptor beta chain was sequenced in a study of T cell responses to AZD1222 COVID-19 vaccine. The CDR3 runs to 14 residues. V was clipped by 7 bases and J by 1 base; unmatched bases: 4. CDR1 MNHEY and CDR2 SVGAGI come from the germline V gene. Assay: immunoSEQ multiplex PCR; the TCRdb copy retains only in-frame clones and omits some. This table has about 180,000 clones, 90% to 95% appearing once. This TCR was recovered from an adult who received the MenACWY meningococcal vaccine as a control. The source material was peripheral blood, sampled 28 days after the second dose of the MenACWY control vaccine. The genes are TRBV6-5 and TRBJ1-3, with 7 bases fitting TRBD1. CDR3 DNA sequence: TGTGCCAGCACGGCAGGGGGATCTGGAAACACCATATATTTT. Translation gives CASTAGGSGNTIYF.